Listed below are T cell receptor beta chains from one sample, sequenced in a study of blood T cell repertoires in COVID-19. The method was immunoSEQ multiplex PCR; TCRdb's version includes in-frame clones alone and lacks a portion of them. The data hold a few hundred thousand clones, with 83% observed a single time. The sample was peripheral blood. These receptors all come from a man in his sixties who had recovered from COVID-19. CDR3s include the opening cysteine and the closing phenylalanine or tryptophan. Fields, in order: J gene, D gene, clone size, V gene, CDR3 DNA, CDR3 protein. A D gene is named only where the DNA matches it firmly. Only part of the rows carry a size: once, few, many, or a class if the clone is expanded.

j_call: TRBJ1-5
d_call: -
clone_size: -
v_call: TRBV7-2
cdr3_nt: TGTGCCAGCACCTCAGAGAACAGACAGGTGTATAGCAATCAGCCCCAGCATTTT
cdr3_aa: CASTSENRQVYSNQPQHF

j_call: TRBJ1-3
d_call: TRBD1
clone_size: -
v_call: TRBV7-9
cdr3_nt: TGTGCCAGCAGCTCCAACCTGGGACAGACCTTCTCTGGAAACACCATATATTTT
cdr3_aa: CASSSNLGQTFSGNTIYF

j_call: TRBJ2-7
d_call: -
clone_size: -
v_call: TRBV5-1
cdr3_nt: TGCGCCAGCAGCTTAGCTTACAGGGTGGGAGGGAGCTCCTACGAGCAGTACTTC
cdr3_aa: CASSLAYRVGGSSYEQYF

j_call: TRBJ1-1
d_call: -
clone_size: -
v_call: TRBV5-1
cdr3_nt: TGCGCCAGCAGCTTGACATCAACAGGGCGCGGCACTGAAGCTTTCTTT
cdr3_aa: CASSLTSTGRGTEAFF

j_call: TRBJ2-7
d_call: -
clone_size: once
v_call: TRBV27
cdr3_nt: TGTGCCTCACGGGCCGGGGGCTCCTACGAGCAGTACTTC
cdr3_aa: CASRAGGSYEQYF

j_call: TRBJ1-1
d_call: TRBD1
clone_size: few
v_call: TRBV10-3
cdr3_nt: TGTGCCATCAGACAGACCGACAGGGGGAGTGCTGAAGCTTTCTTT
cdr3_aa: CAIRQTDRGSAEAFF

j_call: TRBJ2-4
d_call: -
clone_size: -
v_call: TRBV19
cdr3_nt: TGTGCCAGTAGGTTACCGGGACTGGGCAAAAACATTCAGTACTTC
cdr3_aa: CASRLPGLGKNIQYF

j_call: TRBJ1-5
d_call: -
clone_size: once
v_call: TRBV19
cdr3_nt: TGTGCCAGTAGTACGGGGGGGTTTAGCAATCAGCCCCAGCATTTT
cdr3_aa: CASSTGGFSNQPQHF

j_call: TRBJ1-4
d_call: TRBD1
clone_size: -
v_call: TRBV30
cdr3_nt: TGTGCCTGGAGCGCGGGACAGGATAATGAAAAACTGTTTTTT
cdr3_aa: CAWSAGQDNEKLFF

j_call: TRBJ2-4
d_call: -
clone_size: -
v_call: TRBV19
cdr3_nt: TGTGCCAGTAGAGGAACAGGGTTGGCAAACATTCAGTACTTC
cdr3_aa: CASRGTGLANIQYF

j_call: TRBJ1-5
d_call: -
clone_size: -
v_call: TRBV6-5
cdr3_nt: TGTGCCAGCAGTTATTTCCAGGGAAATAGCAATCAGCCCCAGCATTTT
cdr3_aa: CASSYFQGNSNQPQHF

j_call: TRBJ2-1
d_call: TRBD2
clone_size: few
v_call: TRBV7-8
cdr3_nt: TGTGCCAGCAGCTTAGTGGGGCAGCGGGGGGGCTATGAGCAGTTCTTC
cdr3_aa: CASSLVGQRGGYEQFF

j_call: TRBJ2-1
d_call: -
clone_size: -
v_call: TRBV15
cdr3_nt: TGTGCCACCAGCAGAGATTCCGCTGAGAGTTGGACTTACAATGAGCAGTTCTTC
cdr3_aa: CATSRDSAESWTYNEQFF

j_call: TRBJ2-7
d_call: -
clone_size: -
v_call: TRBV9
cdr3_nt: TGTGCCAGCAGCTTAACCGGGACACCCTCCGAGCAGTACTTC
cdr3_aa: CASSLTGTPSEQYF

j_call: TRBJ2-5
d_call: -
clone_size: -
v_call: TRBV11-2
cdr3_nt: TGTGCCAGCAGCGTCTCCCGGGAGTGGACCCAGTACTTC
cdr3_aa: CASSVSREWTQYF

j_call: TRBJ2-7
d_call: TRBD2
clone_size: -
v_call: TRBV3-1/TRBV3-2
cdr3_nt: TGTGCCAGCAGCCTAGCGGGGAGGGATGGGGAGCAGTACTTC
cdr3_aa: CASSLAGRDGEQYF

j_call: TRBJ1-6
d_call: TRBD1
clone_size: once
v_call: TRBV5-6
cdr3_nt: TGTGCCAGCAGCCTGAAAAGGACAGGGGCTAATTCACCCCTCCACTTT
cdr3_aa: CASSLKRTGANSPLHF

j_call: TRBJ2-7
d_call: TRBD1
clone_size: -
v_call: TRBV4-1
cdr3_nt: TGCGCCACCAGCCGGCTCCCGGGACAGGGAACCTACGAGCAGTACTTC
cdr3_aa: CATSRLPGQGTYEQYF

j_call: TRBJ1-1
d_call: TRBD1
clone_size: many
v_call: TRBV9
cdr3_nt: TGTGCCAGCAGCGTAGCGGGACAGGGCGCTGAAGCTTTCTTT
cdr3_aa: CASSVAGQGAEAFF

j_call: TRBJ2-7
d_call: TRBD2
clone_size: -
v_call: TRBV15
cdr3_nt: TGTGCCACCAGCAGAGGTTCGCTAGCGGGAGCGCCGGGTGAGCAGTACTTC
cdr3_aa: CATSRGSLAGAPGEQYF

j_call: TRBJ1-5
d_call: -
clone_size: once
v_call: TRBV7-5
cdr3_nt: TGTGCCAGAAGCACGGACGGACTCGGGCCCCAGCATTTT
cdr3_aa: CARSTDGLGPQHF

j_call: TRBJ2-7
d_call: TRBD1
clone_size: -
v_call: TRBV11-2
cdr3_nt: TGTGCCAGCAGCCCCGGGGCAGGGGGCGAGCAGTACTTC
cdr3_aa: CASSPGAGGEQYF

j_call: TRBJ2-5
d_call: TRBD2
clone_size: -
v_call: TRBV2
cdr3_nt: TGTGCCAGCAGGGCCATAGGGACTAGCGGAGACCAAGAGACCCAGTACTTC
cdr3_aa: CASRAIGTSGDQETQYF

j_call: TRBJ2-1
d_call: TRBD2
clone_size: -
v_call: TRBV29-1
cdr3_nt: TGCAGCGTTGAGGAAGCGGGAGGCATCATCCTGAGCTCCTACAATGAGCAGTTCTTC
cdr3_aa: CSVEEAGGIILSSYNEQFF